This is a list of T cell receptor beta chains from one sample in a study of cytomegalovirus exposure and HLA in healthy donors. Only in-frame clones appear in the TCRdb table, and some are missing; sequencing was by immunoSEQ multiplex PCR. This sample has 140,000 to 150,000 clones, with 70% to 85% found just once. The sequenced sample was PBMCs. These receptors were collected from a woman between 55 and 75 years old in good health and CMV-seropositive. CDR3s include the opening cysteine and the closing phenylalanine or tryptophan. A D gene is named only where the DNA matches it firmly. Some rows mark clone size as missing; the rest say once, few, many or name a class of expanded clone.

CAISELGRRTTEAFF,TGTGCCATCAGTGAGTTGGGGAGAAGAACTACTGAAGCTTTCTTT,TRBJ1-1,-,TRBV10-3,-
CASSLYGGATEAFF,TGTGCCAGCAGCCTCTATGGGGGGGCCACTGAAGCTTTCTTT,TRBJ1-1,-,TRBV6-5,once
CASGGRGGRDTGELFF,TGTGCCAGCGGAGGAAGAGGCGGGAGGGACACCGGGGAGCTGTTTTTT,TRBJ2-2,TRBD2,TRBV7-9,-
CASSQGQGSSYEQYF,TGTGCCAGCAGCCAAGGACAGGGGAGCTCCTACGAGCAGTACTTC,TRBJ2-7,TRBD1,TRBV7-2,-
CASSVSGGRTEAFF,TGTGCCAGCAGTGTATCAGGGGGCCGGACTGAAGCTTTCTTT,TRBJ1-1,TRBD1,TRBV28,once
CASSPRNYGYTF,TGTGCCAGCTCACCGAGGAACTATGGCTACACCTTC,TRBJ1-2,-,TRBV18,-
CASSPSRGVQETQYF,TGTGCCAGCAGCCCCTCGCGCGGGGTCCAAGAGACCCAGTACTTC,TRBJ2-5,-,TRBV6-5,-
CASSSGRGYRQETQYF,TGTGCCAGCAGCTCCGGTAGGGGGTATCGCCAAGAGACCCAGTACTTC,TRBJ2-5,-,TRBV28,few
CASSQVGLAQGENEQFF,TGTGCCAGCAGCCAGGTGGGACTAGCACAAGGGGAAAATGAGCAGTTCTTC,TRBJ2-1,TRBD2,TRBV14,-
CASSLTGQRELFF,TGTGCCAGCAGTTTAACAGGGCAAAGAGAGCTGTTTTTT,TRBJ1-4,-,TRBV6-6,-
CASKPSKRLVTGELFF,TGTGCCAGCAAACCGAGTAAGAGACTGGTCACCGGGGAGCTGTTTTTT,TRBJ2-2,-,TRBV28,-
CAIREAANTGELFF,TGCGCCATCAGGGAGGCAGCGAACACCGGGGAGCTGTTTTTT,TRBJ2-2,-,TRBV5-1,-
CASSQQGVGSPLHF,TGCGCCAGCAGCCAGCAGGGTGTCGGATCACCCCTCCACTTT,TRBJ1-6,-,TRBV4-3,-
CAWSGGVSYEQYF,TGTGCCTGGAGTGGGGGGGTCTCCTACGAGCAGTACTTC,TRBJ2-7,-,TRBV30,-
CASSLARSLPLHF,TGTGCCAGCAGCTTAGCGCGTTCCCTGCCCCTCCACTTT,TRBJ1-6,-,TRBV7-2,-
CASTRDRGGVEAFF,TGTGCCAGCACTAGGGACAGGGGCGGCGTTGAAGCTTTCTTT,TRBJ1-1,TRBD1,TRBV6-5,few
CASSDGGATYNEQFF,TGTGCCAGTAGTGATGGCGGAGCTACCTACAATGAGCAGTTCTTC,TRBJ2-1,-,TRBV19,once
CASRPGQGAGGYTF,TGCGCCAGCAGGCCAGGACAGGGGGCGGGTGGCTACACCTTC,TRBJ1-2,TRBD1,TRBV5-1,-
CASSSGQGREKLFF,TGTGCCAGCAGTTCGGGACAGGGTAGAGAAAAACTGTTTTTT,TRBJ1-4,TRBD1,TRBV28,-
CASSLFGLPGGELFF,TGTGCCAGCAGCTTGTTCGGACTTCCAGGCGGGGAGCTGTTTTTT,TRBJ2-2,-,TRBV5-6,few
CASSPVGNEQFF,TGTGCCAGCAGCCCGGTTGGCAATGAGCAGTTCTTC,TRBJ2-1,-,TRBV5-4,-
CASGILAGRGNEQFF,TGTGCCAGCGGGATCCTAGCGGGACGAGGGAATGAGCAGTTCTTC,TRBJ2-1,TRBD2,TRBV11-3,-
CASSVFPGQGTDGYTF,TGTGCCAGCAGCGTATTTCCGGGACAGGGAACCGATGGCTACACCTTC,TRBJ1-2,TRBD1,TRBV9,-
CSVWWGEVADTQYF,TGCAGCGTTTGGTGGGGAGAGGTGGCAGATACGCAGTATTTT,TRBJ2-3,-,TRBV29-1,-
CASSLAPHSTGSYEQYF,TGTGCCAGCAGTTTAGCCCCCCACTCGACAGGAAGCTACGAGCAGTACTTC,TRBJ2-7,-,TRBV28,-
CASSPGRANTEAFF,TGTGCCAGCAGCCCCGGGAGGGCCAACACTGAAGCTTTCTTT,TRBJ1-1,-,TRBV9,-
CASSPERPDRNNEQFF,TGTGCCAGCAGCCCCGAGCGCCCGGATAGAAACAATGAGCAGTTCTTC,TRBJ2-1,-,TRBV13,once
CASKDLSGYGYTF,TGTGCCAGCAAGGATCTGTCGGGGTATGGCTACACCTTC,TRBJ1-2,-,TRBV28,-
CASRGGTGGYGYTF,TGTGCCAGCAGGGGAGGGACAGGAGGATATGGCTACACCTTC,TRBJ1-2,TRBD1,TRBV6-5,few
CASSRTGLRGDGYTF,TGTGCCAGCAGCCGAACGGGACTCAGAGGAGATGGCTACACCTTC,TRBJ1-2,-,TRBV5-4,-
CASSPPGTGGVGYTF,TGTGCCAGCAGCCCGCCCGGGACAGGGGGTGTGGGCTACACCTTC,TRBJ1-2,TRBD1,TRBV14,-
CASSLEAGPGNTIYF,TGTGCCAGCAGCTTGGAAGCGGGCCCTGGAAACACCATATATTTT,TRBJ1-3,-,TRBV5-4,-
CASSYSRGGRANEQFF,TGTGCCAGCAGTTACTCGAGAGGCGGGAGGGCCAATGAGCAGTTCTTC,TRBJ2-1,TRBD2,TRBV6-6,-
CASSLRGSSSYNEQFF,TGTGCCAGCAGCTTACGCGGATCCAGCTCCTACAATGAGCAGTTCTTC,TRBJ2-1,-,TRBV7-3,-
CASSRVNQPQHF,TGTGCCAGCAGCAGGGTCAATCAGCCCCAGCATTTT,TRBJ1-5,-,TRBV6-5,-
CASSQDDRGILRSPLHF,TGTGCCAGCAGCCAAGATGACAGGGGCATTTTGCGTTCACCCCTCCACTTT,TRBJ1-6,TRBD1,TRBV4-2,-
CASSLGQNMNTEAFF,TGCGCCAGCAGCTTGGGGCAGAACATGAACACTGAAGCTTTCTTT,TRBJ1-1,-,TRBV5-1,-
CASRRMAGGTYEQYF,TGTGCCAGCCGGAGGATGGCGGGAGGCACCTACGAGCAGTACTTC,TRBJ2-7,TRBD2,TRBV6-5,once
CASSQDAGSGYTF,TGTGCCAGCAGCCAAGATGCAGGTTCTGGCTACACCTTC,TRBJ1-2,-,TRBV4-2,few
CASSLSRVKDEAFF,TGTGCCAGCAGTTTATCCAGGGTAAAGGATGAAGCTTTCTTT,TRBJ1-1,-,TRBV28,-
CAWSGYPLAGAYEQYF,TGTGCCTGGAGTGGCTATCCACTAGCGGGAGCCTACGAGCAGTACTTC,TRBJ2-7,TRBD2,TRBV30,-
CASSPWTGSYEQYF,TGTGCCAGCAGTCCTTGGACAGGCTCCTACGAGCAGTACTTC,TRBJ2-7,TRBD1,TRBV27,-
CASSYDRGTYNEQFF,TGTGCCAGCAGCTACGACAGGGGTACCTACAATGAGCAGTTCTTC,TRBJ2-1,TRBD1,TRBV7-9,-
CSAIYAGELFF,TGCAGTGCTATCTACGCCGGGGAGCTGTTTTTT,TRBJ2-2,-,TRBV20-1,-
CAWSNPQVMYF,TGTGCCTGGAGTAATCCTCAGGTTATGTACTTC,TRBJ2-5,-,TRBV30,-
CASSSRQGFDTEAFF,TGTGCCAGCAGCTCTAGACAGGGGTTCGACACTGAAGCTTTCTTT,TRBJ1-1,TRBD1,TRBV11-3,-
CASSPRRLAGGEETQYF,TGTGCCAGCTCACCCCGGCGACTAGCGGGAGGGGAAGAGACCCAGTACTTC,TRBJ2-5,TRBD2,TRBV18,-
CASSLATGTGTEAFF,TGTGCCAGCAGCTTAGCAACCGGGACAGGGACTGAAGCTTTCTTT,TRBJ1-1,TRBD1,TRBV7-9,few
CASREGANQPQHF,TGTGCCAGCAGGGAGGGGGCGAATCAGCCCCAGCATTTT,TRBJ1-5,TRBD1,TRBV28,-
CASRKAQRETQYF,TGTGCCAGCCGAAAGGCGCAGCGGGAGACCCAGTACTTC,TRBJ2-5,-,TRBV11-3,-
CASSPGLALTDTQYF,TGTGCCAGCAGTCCAGGACTAGCGCTCACAGATACGCAGTATTTT,TRBJ2-3,TRBD2,TRBV27,-
CASSQGSRAYEQYF,TGTGCCAGCAGCCAAGGGAGCCGCGCTTACGAGCAGTACTTC,TRBJ2-7,-,TRBV4-2,-